Below, 10 T cell receptor beta chains from the same sample are listed, as sequenced in a study of shared clonotypes between healthy human individuals (dated by TCRdb to 2018 to 2021). Libraries came from the immunoSEQ multiplex PCR assay. TCRdb stores this immuneACCESS table with in-frame sequences only. Part of the clones is absent; in the studies checked, under half of the shortfall reflects unresolved V genes, and no reason is known for the rest. The sample table holds about 2.3 million clones, of which approximately 93% were seen once. The ten most abundant clones make up approximately 0.4% of the sample. Sequenced: naive CD4+ T cells from PBMCs. The cell subset or site label for this specimen denotes: CD45RA+ positively selected. The origin of the receptors is a man younger than 30 in good health. Some clones in this sample may be carry-over from other donors' samples.

J is TRBJ2-6 and V is TRBV11-2; D might be TRBD1 (6 bases). CDR3 length: 18 amino acids. Trimming cost V 1 base and J 2 bases, with 15 bases left between them. Germline values: CDR1 SGHAT, CDR2 FQNNGV. The CDR3 bases are TGTGCCAGCAGCTTAGGAAAAACAACAGGGCCTGGGGCCAACGTCCTGACTTTC. Translation: CASSLGKTTGPGANVLTF.

The chain combines TRBV29-1 with TRBJ1-5; D may be TRBD1 (5 bases). The CDR3 extends over 13 amino acids. With 3 bases removed from V and 7 bases from J, the gap between germline ends came to 13 bases. CDR1 and CDR2 from the germline V gene are SQVTM and ANQGSEA. CDR3 nucleotides: TGCAGCGTTGAGTTGGCCTCAGGGCAGCCCCAGCATTTT. Translating it yields CSVELASGQPQHF.

This chain joins TRBV20-1 and TRBJ2-7, with D hard to call. The V and J ends lost 4 bases and 5 bases respectively, with 9 bases between them. Per germline, CDR1 DFQATT and CDR2 SNEGSKA (reference sequence). The CDR3 has 11 amino acids. CDR3 coding DNA: TGCAGTGCTAAGTTCTACCACGAGCAGTACTTC. Residues: CSAKFYHEQYF.

This chain connects TRBV28 to TRBJ1-1, with a possible D match to TRBD1 (5 bases). The germline CDR1 and CDR2 sequences are MDHEN and SYDVKM. CDR3 length: 15 residues. V was pared by 5 bases and J by 1 base, with 14 bases between. The CDR3 spells CASSLGGLRNTEAFF. CDR3 nucleotides: TGTGCCAGCAGTCTGGGGGGACTTCGGAACACTGAAGCTTTCTTT.

On this clone: The same CDR3 arises from other DNA sequences in this sample as well. V is TRBV19 and J is TRBJ2-2; no clear D. Germline values: CDR1 LNHDA, CDR2 SQIVND (reference sequence). Trimming took off 2 bases at V and 1 base at J, with 2 bases between the two ends. This CDR3 is built from 13 residues. This CDR3 reads CASSIQNTGELFF. DNA of the CDR3: TGTGCCAGTAGTATACAGAACACCGGGGAGCTGTTTTTT.

This clone was recorded once. The V call is TRBV28, the J call TRBJ2-7; D gene unclear. The CDR3 extends over 14 amino acids. V lost 6 bases, J lost 2 bases, and 14 bases lay in between. Germline V gives CDR1 MDHEN, CDR2 SYDVKM. The CDR3 DNA reads as TGTGCCAGCAGCACCCAACCCTTGACCTACGAGCAGTACTTC. Protein sequence: CASSTQPLTYEQYF.

With respect to this clone: The sample contains more than one DNA sequence encoding this CDR3. V gene TRBV6-5 combines with J gene TRBJ2-7; D is unclear. The V end was cut by 9 bases, the J end by 6 bases, with 12 bases between. Per the germline V gene, CDR1 is MNHEY and CDR2 is SVGAGI. This CDR3 is built from 11 residues. This CDR3 is CASSLLGEQYF. The CDR3 DNA reads as TGTGCCAGTTCTCTCCTGGGCGAGCAGTACTTC.

This chain joins TRBV7-9 and TRBJ1-2; 8 bases agree with TRBD1. CDR3 length: 14 residues. Germline values: CDR1 SEHNR, CDR2 FQNEAQ (reference sequence). Losses at the gene ends were 4 bases for V and 6 bases for J; bases not matched to a gene: 7. The CDR3 spells CASSSSGGGHGYTF. The CDR3 region has the DNA TGTGCCAGCAGCTCTTCAGGGGGCGGCCATGGCTACACCTTC. The variable domain in full, completed from reference TRBV7-9 and TRBJ1-2, reads DTGVSQNPRHKITKRGQNVTFRCDPISEHNRLYWYRQTLGQGPEFLTYFQNEAQLEKSRLLSDRFSAERPKGSFSTLEIQRTEQGDSAMYLCASSSSGGGHGYTFGSGTRLTVV.

The chain employs TRBV19 and TRBJ2-2; D remains unclear. Trimming stripped 1 base from V and 0 bases from J, with 6 bases between. The CDR3 is 15 amino acids. Germline V gene data show CDR1 as LNHDA and CDR2 as SQIVND (reference sequence). The CDR3 DNA reads TGTGCCAGTAGTATAGGAGCCTCGAACACCGGGGAGCTGTTTTTT. Translation gives CASSIGASNTGELFF. The full variable domain, in which reference TRBV19 and TRBJ2-2 provide the parts outside the CDR3, is DGGITQSPKYLFRKEGQNVTLSCEQNLNHDAMYWYRQDPGQGLRLIYYSQIVNDFQKGDIAEGYSVSREKKESFPLTVTSAQKNPTAFYLCASSIGASNTGELFFGEGSRLTVL.

The rearrangement uses TRBV2 and TRBJ1-1, with D possibly TRBD1 on 6 matching bases. The CDR3 is 17 amino acids. V gave up 4 bases and J gave up 1 base, with 19 bases separating them. Germline V gene sequence: CDR1 SNHLY, CDR2 FYNNEI. CDR3 nucleotides: TGTGCCAGCAGTGTTGGTGGTTCGGGGACACCGAACACTGAAGCTTTCTTT. Amino acids: CASSVGGSGTPNTEAFF.